This record covers a single TCR beta chain. The junction departs from the called germline gene at one end, perhaps through a read error. Enrolled during active infection, Seattle patients were then followed longitudinally. This sample was included in a study of blood T cell repertoires in COVID-19. Study details: Sites across the United States, Italy and Spain contributed samples from acute and convalescent COVID-19. From T cells, B-cell-depleted T cells, or PBMCs came the material, which was cDNA or gDNA.

Original data processing: Amplified reference gene primers provided the basis for estimating nucleated cell counts. The assay was immunoSEQ multiplex PCR, and TCRdb's table has in-frame clones only and misses some. From that table come the V and J calls and clone size; the DNA was used to work out D and trimming. The sample records 250,000 to 350,000 clones, roughly 80% being singletons. The CDR3 contains 15 residues. Germline V lookup: CDR1 SSHAT, CDR2 FNYEAQ (reference sequence). J is TRBJ2-1 and V is TRBV7-7, with 10 positions matching TRBD2. This TCR was recovered from a human donor with COVID-19, enrolled during active disease. The donor label of this sample is uncertain. Sequenced input: peripheral blood. DNA of the CDR3: TGTGCTAGCAGCTTAGGACTAGCGGACTACAATGAGCAGTTCTTC. Its protein is CASSLGLADYNEQFF.